This entry is about one TCR beta chain. The sample originates from a study of blood T cell repertoires in COVID-19. The table came from immunoSEQ multiplex PCR; TCRdb's copy has only in-frame clones and leaves some out. The data hold thousands of clones, with about 84% observed a single time. J gave up 3 bases and V 6 bases, and 4 bases lay outside the gene matches. Germline lookup yields CDR1 SNHLY and CDR2 FYNNEI. The CDR3 runs 15 residues. The genes are TRBV2 and TRBJ2-2, with 10 bases fitting TRBD1. Source material: peripheral blood. This receptor was obtained from a woman aged 60-75 years with active COVID-19. The CDR3 region has the DNA TGTGCCAGCAGCCGACAGGGGGCCGACACCGGGGAGCTGTTTTTT. Translated, it gives CASSRQGADTGELFF. Filled out from reference TRBV2 and TRBJ2-2, the complete variable domain reads EPEVTQTPSHQVTQMGQEVILRCVPISNHLYFYWYRQILGQKVEFLVSFYNNEISEKSEIFDDQFSVERPDGSNFTLKIRSTKLEDSAMYFCASSRQGADTGELFFGEGSRLTVL.